These 12 T cell receptor beta chains originate from one sample sequenced in a study of EBV T-cell therapy then PD-1 blockade in nasopharyngeal carcinoma. The treatment is: AdE1-LMPpoly-expanded autologous EBV-specific T-cell therapy followed by anti-PD-1 nivolumab. No antigen has been assigned to these receptors. Profiling relied on immunoSEQ multiplex PCR, and the TCRdb table lists in-frame clones only, not all of them. The data show about 22,000 clones, roughly four fifths seen once. Sequenced here: CD8+ T cells from blood, sampled at day -245 from a patient whose treatment included autologous EBV-specific T cells and nivolumab. All receptors derive from a man aged 35-49 years with nasopharyngeal carcinoma.

The rearrangement uses TRBV27 and TRBJ2-1; 9 bases map to TRBD2. CDR1 and CDR2 (germline): MNHEY, SMNVEV (reference sequence). Trimming cost V 10 bases and J 4 bases; bases outside gene matches: 8. This CDR3 has 14 amino acids. CDR3: CAIKAGGAYNEQFF. As DNA, the CDR3 is TGTGCCATCAAAGCGGGGGGTGCTTACAATGAGCAGTTCTTC.

The chain joins TRBV28 to TRBJ1-2; tentatively, D is TRBD1 (6 bases). The CDR3 runs 11 residues. The ends were cut back, 5 bases at V and 5 bases at J, with 6 bases in the middle. Germline CDR1 MDHEN, CDR2 SYDVKM. The CDR3 nucleotides are TGTGCCAGCAGTCAGGGGTATGGCTACACCTTC. This encodes CASSQGYGYTF.

This chain joins TRBV7-9 and TRBJ2-5, with a possible D match to TRBD1 (5 bases). CDR1 and CDR2 (germline): SEHNR, FQNEAQ (reference sequence). The V and J ends lost 1 base and 5 bases respectively, with 11 bases between them. The CDR3 has 14 amino acids. The CDR3 spells CASSLEAGWETQYF. The CDR3 DNA reads as TGTGCCAGCAGCTTAGAGGCAGGGTGGGAGACCCAGTACTTC.

The chain has TRBV5-5 and TRBJ1-6; D may be TRBD1 (5 bases). Trimming took 3 bases from V and 8 from J, leaving 12 bases between them. Germline V CDR1 and CDR2: SGHKS, YYEKEE (reference sequence). The length of the CDR3 is 14 residues. In nucleotides, the CDR3 is TGTGCCAGCAGCTCCGGCAGGGCGGATTCACCCCTCCACTTT. Amino acid sequence: CASSSGRADSPLHF.

The V call is TRBV7-9, the J call TRBJ2-1, with D unclear. The germline V and J ends were trimmed by 1 base and 10 bases, with 8 bases remaining between them. The CDR3 extends over 12 amino acids. Germline V gives CDR1 SEHNR, CDR2 FQNEAQ (reference sequence). Written as DNA, the CDR3 is TGTGCCAGCAGCTTAGGGGGTGGGGAGCAGTTCTTC. Protein product: CASSLGGGEQFF.

V is TRBV6-4 and J is TRBJ2-1; TRBD2 agrees at 7 bases. Germline V gene data show CDR1 as MRHNA and CDR2 as SNTAGT. The CDR3 is 14 amino acids. With V trimmed by 2 bases and J by 2 bases, 0 bases remained unmatched. The CDR3 coding sequence is TGTGCCAGCAGTGACGGGGGGGCCTACAATGAGCAGTTCTTC. As protein: CASSDGGAYNEQFF.

V usage is TRBV28 and J usage is TRBJ2-5; the D gene could be TRBD1 or TRBD2 (6 bases each). The V end lost 5 bases, the J end lost 5 bases, and 15 bases lay between the germline ends. The CDR3 is made up of 14 amino acids. Per germline, CDR1 MDHEN and CDR2 SYDVKM. CDR3 nucleotides: TGTGCCAGCAGTCTACCGGACAGCGGGGAGACCCAGTACTTC. It translates to CASSLPDSGETQYF.

The chain recombines TRBV27 with TRBJ2-3; D is undetermined. Deletions cut 3 bases from V and 3 bases from J, with 10 bases between. CDR1 is MNHEY and CDR2 is SMNVEV in the germline V gene (reference sequence). This CDR3 is 14 amino acids long. CDR3 in amino acids: CASSFWGKTDTQYF. DNA of the CDR3: TGTGCCAGCAGTTTTTGGGGAAAAACAGATACGCAGTATTTT.

The rearrangement links TRBV9 to TRBJ2-3, with 8 bases fitting TRBD2. Germline loops: CDR1 SGDLS, CDR2 YYNGEE. The CDR3 length is 17 residues. After removal of 1 base from V and 2 bases from J, the junction contained 9 bases not matched to a gene. This CDR3 reads CASSVRVAGGFTDTQYF. For the CDR3, the DNA is TGTGCCAGCAGCGTAAGGGTCGCGGGGGGTTTCACAGATACGCAGTATTTT.

This rearrangement joins TRBV7-9 to TRBJ1-2, with TRBD1 matching 11 bases. Germline V CDR1 and CDR2: SEHNR, FQNEAQ (reference sequence). The J segment lost 3 bases and the V segment lost 2 bases, leaving 2 bases of the junction unmatched. CDR3 length: 15 residues. This CDR3 reads CASSLPGQGDYGYTF. The DNA for the CDR3 is TGTGCCAGCAGCTTACCGGGACAGGGGGACTATGGCTACACCTTC.

The rearrangement links TRBV7-9 to TRBJ1-2; 7 bases fit TRBD1. Germline-derived CDR1 and CDR2 are SEHNR and FQNEAQ (reference sequence). The junction had 4 bases not matched to a gene; V was cut back by 0 bases and J by 6 bases. The CDR3 has 14 amino acids. The CDR3 reads CASSLAGTADGYTF. The CDR3 DNA follows: TGTGCCAGCAGCTTAGCCGGGACAGCAGATGGCTACACCTTC.

In this sample, this clone turned up once. This chain links TRBV6-4 with TRBJ2-3; TRBD1 aligns across 7 bases. CDR3 length equals 15 residues. The trim removed 2 bases at V and 1 base at J, leaving 3 bases unmatched. Germline loops: CDR1 MRHNA, CDR2 SNTAGT. DNA for the CDR3: TGTGCCAGCAGTGACAAAACAGGGGGCACAGATACGCAGTATTTT. Protein product: CASSDKTGGTDTQYF.